This T cell receptor beta chain was retrieved from a study of Ad26.COV2.S vaccination and SARS-CoV-2 variants. Study in general: Donor participated within the Ad26.COV2.S arm of the COV1001 trial. Into the muscle, Ad26.COV2.S was dosed once or twice, 56 days apart. Findings and limits, study-wide: For non-spike TCRs, breadth in vaccine recipients resembled that in placebo recipients.

Only in-frame clones appear in the TCRdb table, and some are missing; sequencing was by immunoSEQ multiplex PCR. The sample has hundreds of thousands of clones, 75% to 90% seen once. Treatment defined: 15 to 20 received Ad26.COV2.S at low or high dose, single or two shots; 5 received placebo; per-sample allocation not given. Collection of samples fell on day 63 after the first vaccine or placebo injection. Worth noting for this clone: Antigen unknown.

The germline CDR1 and CDR2 sequences are SEHNR and FQNEAQ (reference sequence). Trimming removed 3 bases at V and 0 bases at J, with 5 bases between. The CDR3 covers 13 residues. The sequencing here drew on peripheral blood, taken in a trial of Ad26.COV2.S vaccine versus placebo. This rearrangement joins TRBV7-9 to TRBJ1-1; D call uncertain. This TCR was sampled from a person between 18 and 60 years old who received the Ad26.COV2.S COVID-19 vaccine or a placebo. The DNA of the CDR3 is TGTGCCAGCAGCTTTTATTTGAACACTGAAGCTTTCTTT. Protein product: CASSFYLNTEAFF.